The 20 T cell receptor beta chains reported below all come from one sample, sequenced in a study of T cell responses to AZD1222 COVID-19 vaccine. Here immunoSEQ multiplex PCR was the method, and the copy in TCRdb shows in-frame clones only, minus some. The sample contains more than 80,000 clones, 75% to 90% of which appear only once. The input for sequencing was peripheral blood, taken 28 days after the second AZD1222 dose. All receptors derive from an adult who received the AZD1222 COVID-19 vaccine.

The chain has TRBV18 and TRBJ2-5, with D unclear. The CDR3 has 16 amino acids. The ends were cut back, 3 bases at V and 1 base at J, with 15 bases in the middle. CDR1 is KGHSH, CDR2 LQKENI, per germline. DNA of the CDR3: TGTGCCAGCTCACCTCCCACGTTGCACCTCCAAGAGACCCAGTACTTC. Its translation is CASSPPTLHLQETQYF. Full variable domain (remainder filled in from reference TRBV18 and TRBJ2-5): NAGVMQNPRHLVRRRGQEARLRCSPMKGHSHVYWYRQLPEEGLKFMVYLQKENIIDESGMPKERFSAEFPKEGPSILRIQQVVRGDSAAYFCASSPPTLHLQETQYFGPGTRLLVL.

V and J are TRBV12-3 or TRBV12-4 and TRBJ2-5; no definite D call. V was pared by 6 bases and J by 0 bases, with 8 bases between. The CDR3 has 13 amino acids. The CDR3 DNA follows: TGTGCCAGCAGACGTTCCGACCAAGAGACCCAGTACTTC. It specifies CASRRSDQETQYF.

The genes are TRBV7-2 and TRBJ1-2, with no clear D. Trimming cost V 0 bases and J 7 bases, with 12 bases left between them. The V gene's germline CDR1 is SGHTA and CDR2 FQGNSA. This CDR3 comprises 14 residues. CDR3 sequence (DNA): TGTGCCAGCAGCTTAGCTGGGAAGTCCAGTGGCTACACCTTC. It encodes CASSLAGKSSGYTF.

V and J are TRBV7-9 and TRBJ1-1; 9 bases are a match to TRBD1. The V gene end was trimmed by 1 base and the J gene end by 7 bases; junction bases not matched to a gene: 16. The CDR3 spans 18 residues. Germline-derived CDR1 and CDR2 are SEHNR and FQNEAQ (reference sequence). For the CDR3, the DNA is TGTGCCAGCAGCTTAGTATGGGACAGGGTCGAGCCCGAACGTGAAGCTTTCTTT. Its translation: CASSLVWDRVEPEREAFF.

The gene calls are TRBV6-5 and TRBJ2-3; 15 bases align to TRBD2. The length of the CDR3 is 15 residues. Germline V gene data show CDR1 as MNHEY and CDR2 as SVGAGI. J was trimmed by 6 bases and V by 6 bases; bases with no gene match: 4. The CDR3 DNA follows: TGTGCCAGCAGCGGACTAGCGGGGGGGCCGGATACGCAGTATTTT. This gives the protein CASSGLAGGPDTQYF.

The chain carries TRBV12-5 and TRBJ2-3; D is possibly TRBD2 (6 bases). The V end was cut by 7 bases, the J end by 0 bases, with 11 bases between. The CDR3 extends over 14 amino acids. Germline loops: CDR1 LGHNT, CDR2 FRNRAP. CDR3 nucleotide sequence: TGTGCTAGTGTGGGGGGACTGAGCACAGATACGCAGTATTTT. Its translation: CASVGGLSTDTQYF.

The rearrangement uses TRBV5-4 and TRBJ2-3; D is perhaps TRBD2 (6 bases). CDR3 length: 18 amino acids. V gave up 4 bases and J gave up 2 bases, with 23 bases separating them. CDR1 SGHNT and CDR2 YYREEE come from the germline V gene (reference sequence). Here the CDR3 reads CASSPTFGRGTSTDTQYF. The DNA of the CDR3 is TGTGCCAGCAGCCCTACATTTGGGCGGGGCACATCCACAGATACGCAGTATTTT.

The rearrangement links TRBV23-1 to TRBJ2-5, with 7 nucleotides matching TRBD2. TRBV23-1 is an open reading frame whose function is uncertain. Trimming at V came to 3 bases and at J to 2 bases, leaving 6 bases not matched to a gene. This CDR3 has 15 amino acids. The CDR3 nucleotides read TGCGCCAGCAGTCAGGAGGGACTAAAGCAAGAGACCCAGTACTTC. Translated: CASSQEGLKQETQYF.

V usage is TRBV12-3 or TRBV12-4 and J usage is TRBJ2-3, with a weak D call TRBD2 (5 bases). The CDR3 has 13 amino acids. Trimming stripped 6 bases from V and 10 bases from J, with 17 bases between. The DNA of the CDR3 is TGTGCCAGCAGCTCCTTAGGAGGAGGTTCGCAGTATTTT. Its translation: CASSSLGGGSQYF.

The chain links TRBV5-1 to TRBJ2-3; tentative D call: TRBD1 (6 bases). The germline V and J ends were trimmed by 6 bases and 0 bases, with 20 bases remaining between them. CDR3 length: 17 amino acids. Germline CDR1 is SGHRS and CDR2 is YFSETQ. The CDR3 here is CASTPPTGTSSTDTQYF. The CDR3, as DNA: TGCGCCAGCACCCCACCGACAGGAACTTCTAGCACAGATACGCAGTATTTT.

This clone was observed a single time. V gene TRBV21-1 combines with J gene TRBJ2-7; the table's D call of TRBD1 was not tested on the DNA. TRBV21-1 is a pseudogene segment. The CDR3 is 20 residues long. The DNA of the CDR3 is TGTGCCAGCAGCCCCCGCAAAGAACAGGGGGACGCAGGTCCGAACTACGAGCAGTACTTC. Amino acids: CASSPRKEQGDAGPNYEQYF.

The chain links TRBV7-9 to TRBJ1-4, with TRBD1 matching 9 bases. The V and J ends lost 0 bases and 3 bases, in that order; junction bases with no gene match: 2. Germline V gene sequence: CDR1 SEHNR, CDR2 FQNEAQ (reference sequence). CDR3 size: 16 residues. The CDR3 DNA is TGTGCCAGCAGCTTAGCGGGGGACAGGGCTAATGAAAAACTGTTTTTT. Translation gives CASSLAGDRANEKLFF.

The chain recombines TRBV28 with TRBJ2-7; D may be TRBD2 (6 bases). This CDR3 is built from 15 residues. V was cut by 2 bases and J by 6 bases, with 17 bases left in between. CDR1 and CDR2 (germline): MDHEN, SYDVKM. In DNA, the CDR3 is TGTGCCAGCAGTTTAAGTCCAGGGACCGGGAGCGAGCAGTACTTC. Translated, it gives CASSLSPGTGSEQYF.

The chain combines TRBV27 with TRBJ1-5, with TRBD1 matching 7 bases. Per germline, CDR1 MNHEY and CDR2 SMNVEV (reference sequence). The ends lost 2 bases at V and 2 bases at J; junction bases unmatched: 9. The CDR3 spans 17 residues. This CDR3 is CASSLGAGGFGNQPQHF. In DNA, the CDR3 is TGTGCCAGCAGTTTAGGGGCAGGGGGTTTTGGCAATCAGCCCCAGCATTTT.

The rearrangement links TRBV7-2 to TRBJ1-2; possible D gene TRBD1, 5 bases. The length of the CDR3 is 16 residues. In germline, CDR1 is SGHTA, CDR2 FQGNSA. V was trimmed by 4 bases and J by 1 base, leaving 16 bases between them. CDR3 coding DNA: TGTGCCAGCAGCTATTCCAGGGCCCCCGATAACTATGGCTACACCTTC. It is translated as CASSYSRAPDNYGYTF.

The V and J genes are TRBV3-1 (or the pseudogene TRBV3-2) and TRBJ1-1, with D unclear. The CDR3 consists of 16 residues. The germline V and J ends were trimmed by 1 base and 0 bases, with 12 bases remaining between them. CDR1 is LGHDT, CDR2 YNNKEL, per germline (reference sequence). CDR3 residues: CASSQAPGRLNTEAFF. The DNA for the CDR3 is TGTGCCAGCAGCCAAGCCCCCGGCAGGTTGAACACTGAAGCTTTCTTT.

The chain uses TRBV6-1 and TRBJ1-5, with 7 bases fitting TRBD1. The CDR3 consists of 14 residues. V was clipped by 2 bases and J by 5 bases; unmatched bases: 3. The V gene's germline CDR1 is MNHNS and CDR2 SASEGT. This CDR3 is CASSEYTGDQPQHF. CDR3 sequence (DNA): TGTGCCAGCAGTGAATATACAGGGGATCAGCCCCAGCATTTT.

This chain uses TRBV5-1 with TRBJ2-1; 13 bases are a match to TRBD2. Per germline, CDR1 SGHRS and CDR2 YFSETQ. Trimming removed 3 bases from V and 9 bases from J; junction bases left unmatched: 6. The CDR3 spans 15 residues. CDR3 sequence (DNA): TGCGCCAGCAGCTATACCGGGACTAGCGGGATTGAGCAGTTCTTC. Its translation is CASSYTGTSGIEQFF.

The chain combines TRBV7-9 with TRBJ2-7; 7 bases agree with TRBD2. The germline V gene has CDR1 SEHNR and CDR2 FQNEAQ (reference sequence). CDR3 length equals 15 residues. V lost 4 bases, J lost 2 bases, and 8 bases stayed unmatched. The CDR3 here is CASSSTGLVAYEQYF. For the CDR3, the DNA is TGTGCCAGCAGCTCTACCGGACTAGTTGCCTACGAGCAGTACTTC.

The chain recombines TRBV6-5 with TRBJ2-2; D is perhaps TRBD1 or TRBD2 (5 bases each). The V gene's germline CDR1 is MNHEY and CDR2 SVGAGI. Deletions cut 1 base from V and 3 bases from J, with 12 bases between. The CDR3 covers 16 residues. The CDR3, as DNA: TGTGCCAGCAGTTACTTGGGACCCGGGGACACCGGGGAGCTGTTTTTT. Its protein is CASSYLGPGDTGELFF.